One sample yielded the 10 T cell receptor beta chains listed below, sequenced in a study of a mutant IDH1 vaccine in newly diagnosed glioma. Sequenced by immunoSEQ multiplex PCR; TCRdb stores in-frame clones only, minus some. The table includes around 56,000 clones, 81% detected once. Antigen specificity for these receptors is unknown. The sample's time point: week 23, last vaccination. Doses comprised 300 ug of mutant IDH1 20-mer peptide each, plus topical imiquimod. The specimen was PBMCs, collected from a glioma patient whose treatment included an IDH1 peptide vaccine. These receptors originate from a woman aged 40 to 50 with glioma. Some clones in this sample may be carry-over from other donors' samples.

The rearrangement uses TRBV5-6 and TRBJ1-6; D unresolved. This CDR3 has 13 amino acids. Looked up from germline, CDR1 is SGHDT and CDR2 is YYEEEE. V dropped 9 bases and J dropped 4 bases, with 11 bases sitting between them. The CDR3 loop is CANHRAYNSPLHF. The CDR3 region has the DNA TGTGCCAACCATCGGGCTTATAATTCACCCCTCCACTTT. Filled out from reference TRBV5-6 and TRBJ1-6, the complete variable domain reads DAGVTQSPTHLIKTRGQQVTLRCSPKSGHDTVSWYQQALGQGPQFIFQYYEEEERQRGNFPDRFSGHQFPNYSSELNVNALLLGDSALYLCANHRAYNSPLHFGNGTRLTVT.

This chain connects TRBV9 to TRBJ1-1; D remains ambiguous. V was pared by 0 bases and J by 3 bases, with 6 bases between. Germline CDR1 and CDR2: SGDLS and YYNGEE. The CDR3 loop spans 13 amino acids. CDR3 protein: CASSVASDTEAFF. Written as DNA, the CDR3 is TGTGCCAGCAGCGTAGCTTCCGACACTGAAGCTTTCTTT.

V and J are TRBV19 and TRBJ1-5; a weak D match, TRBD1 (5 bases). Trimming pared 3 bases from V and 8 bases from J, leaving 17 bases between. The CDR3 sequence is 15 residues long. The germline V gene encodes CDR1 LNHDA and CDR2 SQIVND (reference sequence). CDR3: CASSIRAGPGEPQHF. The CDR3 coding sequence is TGTGCCAGTAGTATTAGGGCAGGGCCTGGTGAGCCCCAGCATTTT.

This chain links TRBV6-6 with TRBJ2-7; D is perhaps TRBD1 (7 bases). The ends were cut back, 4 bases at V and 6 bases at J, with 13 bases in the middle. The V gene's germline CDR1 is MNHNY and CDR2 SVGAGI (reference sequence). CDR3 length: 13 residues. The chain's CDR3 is CASSFQGGGEQYF. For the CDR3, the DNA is TGTGCCAGCAGTTTTCAGGGGGGAGGCGAGCAGTACTTC.

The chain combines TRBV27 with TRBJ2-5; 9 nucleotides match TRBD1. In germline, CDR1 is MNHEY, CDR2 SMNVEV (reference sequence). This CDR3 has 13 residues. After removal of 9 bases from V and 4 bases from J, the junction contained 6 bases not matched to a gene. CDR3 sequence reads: CARSATGGETQYF. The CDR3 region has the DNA TGTGCCAGGAGTGCGACAGGGGGAGAGACCCAGTACTTC.

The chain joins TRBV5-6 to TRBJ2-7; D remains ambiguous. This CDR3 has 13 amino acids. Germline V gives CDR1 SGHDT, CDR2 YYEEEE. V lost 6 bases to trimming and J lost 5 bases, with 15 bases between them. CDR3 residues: CASIPRTRHEQYF. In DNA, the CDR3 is TGTGCCAGCATCCCCAGGACCAGGCACGAGCAGTACTTC.

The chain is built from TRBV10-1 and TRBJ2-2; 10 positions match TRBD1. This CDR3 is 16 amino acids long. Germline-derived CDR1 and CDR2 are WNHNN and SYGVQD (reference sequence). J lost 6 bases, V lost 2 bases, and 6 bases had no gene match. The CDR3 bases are TGCGCCAGCAGTGAGGGGGGGACAGGGGAGGCCGGGGAGCTGTTTTTT. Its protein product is CASSEGGTGEAGELFF.

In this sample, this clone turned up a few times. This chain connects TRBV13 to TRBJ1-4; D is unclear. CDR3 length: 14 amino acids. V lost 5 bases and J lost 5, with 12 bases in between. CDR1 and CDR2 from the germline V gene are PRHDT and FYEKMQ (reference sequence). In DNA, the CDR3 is TGTGCCAGCAGCCTTGGACCTTTCAATGAAAAACTGTTTTTT. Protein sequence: CASSLGPFNEKLFF.

CDR3 coding DNA: TGTGCCAGCAGCCCCGGGACAGGGGGGGCCGGGGAGCTGTTTTTT. Translating it yields CASSPGTGGAGELFF. The chain couples TRBV7-9 to TRBJ2-2, with 11 positions matching TRBD1. CDR3 size: 15 residues. Losses at the gene ends were 5 bases for V and 6 bases for J; bases not matched to a gene: 5. CDR1 and CDR2 (germline): SEHNR, FQNEAQ (reference sequence).

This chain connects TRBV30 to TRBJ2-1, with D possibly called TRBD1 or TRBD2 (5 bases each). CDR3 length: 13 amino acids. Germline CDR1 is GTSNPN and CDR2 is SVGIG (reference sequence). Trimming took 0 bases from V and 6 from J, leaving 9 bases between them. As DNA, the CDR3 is TGTGCCTGGAGTGTAGGGACGCCCAATGAGCAGTTCTTC. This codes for CAWSVGTPNEQFF.